The following is a T cell receptor beta chain sequence with its context. Antigen unknown. The junction and the germline gene differ at one end; a read error may be behind it. PBMCs were isolated at a quantity of at least 6 million per sample. The germline V gene encodes CDR1 SNHLY and CDR2 FYNNEI. CDR3 length equals 14 residues. This entry belongs to a study of blood T cells in healthy people across ages. Combining a sample-barcoded 5' primer with a J-beta primer mix, a second PCR ran for roughly 7 to 12 cycles. All cDNA molecules were each tagged by a template-switch adaptor with 12 random nucleotides. TCRdb independently ran MiXCR on the 5' RACE reads; one entry per CDR3 protein. The sample contains about 670,000 distinct CDR3 sequences, over 40% of which appear only once. General study points: Samples with more naive T cells showed higher observed beta diversity.

Sequenced sample: blood. The rearrangement joins TRBV2 to TRBJ1-6; D uncertain. This TCR came from a man at least 80 years old in good health. CDR3 in DNA: TGTGCCAGCAGTGACGTGAGGGTTAATTTACCCCTCCACTTT. Its translation is CASSDVRVNLPLHF.